This T cell receptor (beta chain) came from a study of T cells expressing NK-cell markers. Template switching by 5'RACE with UMIs generated the TCR beta cDNA. TCRdb derives one entry per CDR3 protein from the 5' RACE reads, leaving out DNA. The sample includes approximately 440,000 distinct CDR3 sequences. The germline CDR1 and CDR2 sequences are MNHEY and SVGAGI. This CDR3 region has 15 residues. This sequence was found in a woman aged 45-59 years in good health. The sequenced material came from blood T cells: a sorted CD56 or NKG2C T cell subset, CD4+ or CD8+ T cells, or bulk PBMC T cells (not recorded which). This chain connects TRBV6-5 to TRBJ2-1. The CDR3 here is CASSGSRGWGNEQFF.